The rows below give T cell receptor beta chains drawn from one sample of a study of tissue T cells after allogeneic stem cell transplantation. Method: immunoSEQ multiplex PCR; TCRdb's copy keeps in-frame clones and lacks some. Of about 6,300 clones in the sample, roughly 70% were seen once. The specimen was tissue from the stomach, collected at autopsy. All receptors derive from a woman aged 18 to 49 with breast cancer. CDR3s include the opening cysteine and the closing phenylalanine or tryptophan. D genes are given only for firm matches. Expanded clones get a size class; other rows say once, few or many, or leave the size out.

CDR3 DNA: TGTGCCAGCAGCCAAGGGGGGACTCATGGAAACACCATATATTTT
CDR3 protein: CASSQGGTHGNTIYF
J gene: TRBJ1-3
D gene: .
clone size: .
V gene: TRBV3-1/TRBV3-2

CDR3 DNA: TGTGCCAGCAGTTACTTTCCTGGGAAGGAGGGCACTGAAGCTTTCTTT
CDR3 protein: CASSYFPGKEGTEAFF
J gene: TRBJ1-1
D gene: .
clone size: .
V gene: TRBV6-2/TRBV6-3

CDR3 DNA: TGCGCCAGCAGCCAAGTCGGGGGGGCCTTTGTACGCGCTTTCTTT
CDR3 protein: CASSQVGGAFVRAFF
J gene: TRBJ1-1
D gene: .
clone size: .
V gene: TRBV4-3

CDR3 DNA: TGTGCCTGGAGGCTGGGGCGTGGCTACACCTTC
CDR3 protein: CAWRLGRGYTF
J gene: TRBJ1-2
D gene: .
clone size: once
V gene: TRBV30

CDR3 DNA: TGTGCCAGCAGTGACGCGACAGGGGATACCGGGGAGCTGTTTTTT
CDR3 protein: CASSDATGDTGELFF
J gene: TRBJ2-2
D gene: TRBD1
clone size: .
V gene: TRBV2

CDR3 DNA: TGTGCCGGCAGCCCGACTCGGACCCAGTACTTC
CDR3 protein: CAGSPTRTQYF
J gene: TRBJ2-5
D gene: .
clone size: .
V gene: TRBV2

CDR3 DNA: TGTGCCATCAGTGGGGACGCCGAGTTCTATGGCTACACCTTC
CDR3 protein: CAISGDAEFYGYTF
J gene: TRBJ1-2
D gene: .
clone size: .
V gene: TRBV10-3

CDR3 DNA: TGTGCCAGCAAAGGGTGGAGCACAGATACGCAGTATTTT
CDR3 protein: CASKGWSTDTQYF
J gene: TRBJ2-3
D gene: .
clone size: .
V gene: TRBV11-3

CDR3 DNA: TGTGCCAGCACCCAAACGAGAGGTTATGGCTACACCTTC
CDR3 protein: CASTQTRGYGYTF
J gene: TRBJ1-2
D gene: .
clone size: .
V gene: TRBV7-2

CDR3 DNA: TGCGCCAGCAGCCCGATCTTGCGGGAGGGTCCCGAGCAGTACTTC
CDR3 protein: CASSPILREGPEQYF
J gene: TRBJ2-7
D gene: TRBD2
clone size: .
V gene: TRBV5-1

CDR3 DNA: TGCAGTGCGCGAGGTTTCGGGGGCTACACCTTC
CDR3 protein: CSARGFGGYTF
J gene: TRBJ1-2
D gene: .
clone size: .
V gene: TRBV20-1

CDR3 DNA: TGTGCCAGCAGCGTAGGCAACTTGGGAACTGAAGCTTTCTTT
CDR3 protein: CASSVGNLGTEAFF
J gene: TRBJ1-1
D gene: .
clone size: .
V gene: TRBV9

CDR3 DNA: TGTGCCAGCAGCCCTGGACTGAACAATCAGCCCCAGCATTTT
CDR3 protein: CASSPGLNNQPQHF
J gene: TRBJ1-5
D gene: .
clone size: once
V gene: TRBV9

CDR3 DNA: TGTGCCTGCTCCCGGGGTGGGGGACTGAGACTAGGCTATGGCTACACCTTC
CDR3 protein: CACSRGGGLRLGYGYTF
J gene: TRBJ1-2
D gene: .
clone size: .
V gene: TRBV30

CDR3 DNA: TGTGCCAGCAGTTTACCAGGAGACAGCAAGGTCTACGAGCAGTACTTC
CDR3 protein: CASSLPGDSKVYEQYF
J gene: TRBJ2-7
D gene: .
clone size: few
V gene: TRBV28

CDR3 DNA: TGTGCCACTCGCAAGGGAGCGGGACGACCCACGCAGTATTTT
CDR3 protein: CATRKGAGRPTQYF
J gene: TRBJ2-3
D gene: TRBD2
clone size: .
V gene: TRBV28

CDR3 DNA: TGTGCCAGCAGTTTTCGGGACTTCGCAGATACGCAGTATTTT
CDR3 protein: CASSFRDFADTQYF
J gene: TRBJ2-3
D gene: .
clone size: .
V gene: TRBV28

CDR3 DNA: TGTGCCAGAAGCGGGGGGAGCGGGAGTTCTTTAAATGAGCAGTTCTTC
CDR3 protein: CARSGGSGSSLNEQFF
J gene: TRBJ2-1
D gene: TRBD2
clone size: once
V gene: TRBV5-3

CDR3 DNA: TGTGCCAGCAGTTCTGTGCAGGCGGATACGCAGTATTTT
CDR3 protein: CASSSVQADTQYF
J gene: TRBJ2-3
D gene: .
clone size: .
V gene: TRBV28

CDR3 DNA: TGTGCCAGTATTCGAACGGGCGTTAATCAGCCCCAGCATTTT
CDR3 protein: CASIRTGVNQPQHF
J gene: TRBJ1-5
D gene: .
clone size: .
V gene: TRBV19

CDR3 DNA: TGTGCCAGCAGTTTCGTCAGCGGGAGTTACATTCAGTACTTC
CDR3 protein: CASSFVSGSYIQYF
J gene: TRBJ2-4
D gene: TRBD2
clone size: .
V gene: TRBV6-2/TRBV6-3

CDR3 DNA: TGTGCCTGGACGCCATCCCGGGGACGATACTACGAGCAGTACTTC
CDR3 protein: CAWTPSRGRYYEQYF
J gene: TRBJ2-7
D gene: .
clone size: .
V gene: TRBV30

CDR3 DNA: TGTGCCAGCAGTGAAGGTGACAGCTTCTATGGCTACACCTTC
CDR3 protein: CASSEGDSFYGYTF
J gene: TRBJ1-2
D gene: .
clone size: medium-sized
V gene: TRBV6-1

CDR3 DNA: TGTGCCAGTAGTATTGGCGCAGAGGCCTACAATGAGCAGTTCTTC
CDR3 protein: CASSIGAEAYNEQFF
J gene: TRBJ2-1
D gene: .
clone size: .
V gene: TRBV19